These 11 T cell receptor beta chains share one sample of origin, sequenced in a study of tumor and adjacent non-tumor tissue in lung cancer. A modified ARM-PCR protocol with three rounds of nested PCR amplified TCRbeta. TCRdb re-derived calls from the multiplex PCR reads in MiXCR, one entry per CDR3 protein. Of around 210,000 distinct CDR3 sequences listed, roughly 70% are singletons. This sample's RNA came from whole unsorted tissue. Sample: lung tumor tissue. The receptors originated from a man aged 55 to 70 with non-small cell lung cancer.

In regard to this clonotype: A junction boundary mismatches the germline segment, possibly from a read error. The gene calls are TRBV14 and TRBJ2-7; possibly TRBD1 or TRBD2 for D (5 bases each). CDR3 length: 16 residues. CDR1 and CDR2 (germline): SGHDN, FVKESK. The DNA for the CDR3 is TGTGTCAGCAGCCAACGAGGGCCAGGGAGCCTCGATGAGCAGTACTTC. Its translation: CVSSQRGPGSLDEQYF.

The chain employs TRBV29-1 and TRBJ2-7, with D unclear. Germline lookup yields CDR1 SQVTM and CDR2 ANQGSEA. The CDR3 is 14 amino acids. The CDR3 region is CNIEEDTASYEQYF. The CDR3 DNA sequence: TGCAACATTGAAGAAGACACGGCCTCCTACGAGCAGTACTTC.

About this clonotype itself: One junction end disagrees with the germline gene, perhaps due to a read error. The CDR3 loop is CASSRGQLNTEALF. DNA for the CDR3: TGCGCCAGCAGCCGTGGACAGTTGAACACTGAAGCTCTCTTT. The chain recombines TRBV5-6 with TRBJ1-1; possible D gene TRBD1, 6 bases. Germline assignment: CDR1 SGHDT and CDR2 YYEEEE. The CDR3 is 14 residues long.

The count of this clonotype is one. The junction differs from germline at one of its ends, possibly a read error. The gene calls are TRBV4-3 and TRBJ1-3; the D is unclear. The CDR3 covers 16 residues. Germline CDR1 LGHNA, CDR2 YSLEER. In nucleotides, the CDR3 is TGCGCCAGCAGGGACCGGACGCGTGGCTCTGGAAACACAATATATTTT. This translates into CASRDRTRGSGNTIYF.

On this clonotype: This clone may be a read error of a much larger clone one base away. The rearrangement joins TRBV11-3 to TRBJ2-1; no reliable D call. Germline CDR1 is SGHNT and CDR2 is YENEEA. Trimming pared 10 bases from V and 0 bases from J, leaving 13 bases between. The CDR3 consists of 14 residues. CDR3 in DNA: TGTGCCAACAACAAACCGAGCTCCTACAATGAGCAGTTCTTC. It is translated as CANNKPSSYNEQFF.

About this clonotype itself: A read error may account for a junction end that differs from germline. The V gene is TRBV4-2, the J gene TRBJ1-1, with 10 bases aligning to TRBD1. CDR1 is LGHNA and CDR2 is YNFKEQ in the germline V gene. CDR3 length equals 15 residues. Here the CDR3 DNA reads TGTACCAGCAGCCGCAGACAGGGGGCAAACACTGAAGCTTTCTTT. Its protein is CTSSRRQGANTEAFF.

On this clonotype itself: At one of its ends the junction is not consistent with the germline gene, which may arise from a read error. The V and J genes are TRBV12-3 or TRBV12-4 and TRBJ2-7; D may be TRBD1 (6 bases). The CDR3 runs 13 residues. CDR3 DNA: TGTGCCAGCCTGGCGGGCAGGGGCTGCGAGCAGTATTTC. Its protein product is CASLAGRGCEQYF.

In the case of this clonotype: This may arise from a read error, as a much more abundant clone is one base away. In this CDR3 the conserved last residue, phenylalanine or tryptophan, is missing, so a read error is likely. V usage is TRBV20-1 and J usage is TRBJ2-3, with 8 nucleotides matching TRBD2. CDR1 and CDR2 (germline): DFQATT, SNEGSKA (reference sequence). The CDR3 runs 14 residues. J gave up 4 bases and V 6 bases, and 9 bases lay outside the gene matches. CDR3 nucleotides: TGCAGTGCCCCACTAGCGGTGGGGGCAGATACGCAGTATTCT. It specifies CSAPLAVGADTQYS.

V and J are TRBV12-3 or TRBV12-4 and TRBJ1-1; D ambiguous. Trimming removed 6 bases from V and 2 bases from J, with 16 bases in between. The CDR3 length is 15 residues. This chain's CDR3 is CASSSQTCSNTEAFF. DNA of the CDR3: TGTGCCAGCAGCTCTCAGACTTGTTCTAACACTGAAGCTTTCTTT.

In regard to this clonotype: A much larger clone is a single base away; this may be a read error. V and J are TRBV4-2 and TRBJ2-7, with D maybe TRBD1 (6 bases). With 0 bases removed from V and 2 bases from J, the gap between germline ends came to 11 bases. CDR3 length equals 15 residues. Germline assignment: CDR1 LGHNA and CDR2 YNFKEQ. CDR3 residues: CASSQDTTGPYEQYF. DNA of the CDR3: TGTGCCAGCAGCCAAGATACTACAGGGCCCTACGAGCAGTACTTC.

Concerning this clonotype: This is likely a read error, given that the CDR3 carries no conserved phenylalanine or tryptophan at its end. The chain employs TRBV11-2 and TRBJ2-6; no reliable D call. Germline V CDR1 and CDR2: SGHAT, FQNNGV. The CDR3 has 14 amino acids. CDR3 nucleotides: TGTGCCAGCAGTCTTACCTCTGGGACCAACGTCCTGACTTTA. This gives the protein CASSLTSGTNVLTL.